These T cell receptor beta chains were read from a single sample in a study of blood T cell repertoires in COVID-19. The assay was immunoSEQ multiplex PCR, and TCRdb's table has in-frame clones only and misses some. The sample lists 220,000 or so clones; about 90% were seen once. The material sequenced was peripheral blood. These receptors were taken from a man aged 60 to 75 with COVID-19, enrolled during active disease. Each CDR3 is given with its conserved first and last residue. The order of the fields is D gene, J gene, V gene, clone size, CDR3 protein, CDR3 DNA. The D gene is left open where the match is weak. Only some rows state a clone size, as once, few, many or a class for expanded clones.

d_gene: NA; j_gene: TRBJ1-1; v_gene: TRBV7-9; abundance: NA; CDR3aa: CASSPLKGLTEAFF; CDR3nt: TGTGCCAGCAGCCCTCTTAAGGGGTTGACTGAAGCTTTCTTT
d_gene: TRBD1; j_gene: TRBJ2-7; v_gene: TRBV30; abundance: NA; CDR3aa: CAWDRGKSYEQYF; CDR3nt: TGTGCCTGGGACAGGGGGAAATCCTACGAGCAGTACTTC
d_gene: TRBD2; j_gene: TRBJ2-3; v_gene: TRBV3-1/TRBV3-2; abundance: NA; CDR3aa: CASSHLAGGTDTQYF; CDR3nt: TGTGCCAGCAGCCATCTAGCGGGGGGAACAGATACGCAGTATTTT
d_gene: TRBD2; j_gene: TRBJ2-3; v_gene: TRBV27; abundance: NA; CDR3aa: CASSLALAGGNTDTQYF; CDR3nt: TGTGCCAGCAGTTTAGCCCTAGCGGGGGGGAACACAGATACGCAGTATTTT
d_gene: NA; j_gene: TRBJ2-3; v_gene: TRBV3-1/TRBV3-2; abundance: few; CDR3aa: CASSQYTDTQYF; CDR3nt: TGTGCCAGCAGCCAATACACAGATACGCAGTATTTT
d_gene: NA; j_gene: TRBJ1-1; v_gene: TRBV6-5; abundance: NA; CDR3aa: CASRNLRGTEAFF; CDR3nt: TGTGCCAGCAGGAACCTCAGGGGCACTGAAGCTTTCTTT
d_gene: NA; j_gene: TRBJ1-2; v_gene: TRBV27; abundance: NA; CDR3aa: CASSFAQAYGYTF; CDR3nt: TGTGCCAGCAGTTTCGCACAGGCATATGGCTACACCTTC
d_gene: NA; j_gene: TRBJ1-3; v_gene: TRBV7-9; abundance: NA; CDR3aa: CASSPFTGKDGNTIYF; CDR3nt: TGTGCCAGCAGCCCTTTCACAGGGAAGGATGGAAACACCATATATTTT
d_gene: TRBD1; j_gene: TRBJ1-3; v_gene: TRBV15; abundance: NA; CDR3aa: CATSRGQGASGNTIYF; CDR3nt: TGTGCCACCAGCAGAGGACAGGGGGCGAGTGGAAACACCATATATTTT
d_gene: TRBD2; j_gene: TRBJ2-2; v_gene: TRBV9; abundance: NA; CDR3aa: CASSPRTPTSGRDTGELFF; CDR3nt: TGTGCCAGCAGCCCACGGACCCCCACTAGCGGGAGGGACACCGGGGAGCTGTTTTTT
d_gene: TRBD1; j_gene: TRBJ2-5; v_gene: TRBV7-6; abundance: NA; CDR3aa: CASSDIDRGGSQETQYF; CDR3nt: TGTGCCAGCAGCGATATCGACAGGGGGGGAAGCCAAGAGACCCAGTACTTC
d_gene: TRBD2; j_gene: TRBJ2-2; v_gene: TRBV19; abundance: NA; CDR3aa: CASSVAGGGHTGELFF; CDR3nt: TGTGCCAGTAGTGTAGCGGGAGGGGGCCACACCGGGGAGCTGTTTTTT
d_gene: NA; j_gene: TRBJ2-6; v_gene: TRBV6-5; abundance: NA; CDR3aa: CASSYGATGANVLTF; CDR3nt: TGTGCCAGCAGTTACGGGGCAACCGGGGCCAACGTCCTGACTTTC
d_gene: NA; j_gene: TRBJ2-3; v_gene: TRBV9; abundance: NA; CDR3aa: CASSVGSGGSWDTQYF; CDR3nt: TGTGCCAGCAGCGTAGGGTCCGGGGGAAGTTGGGATACGCAGTATTTT
d_gene: NA; j_gene: TRBJ1-5; v_gene: TRBV5-5; abundance: once; CDR3aa: CASSLQGNQPQHF; CDR3nt: TGTGCCAGCAGCTTACAGGGTAACCAGCCCCAGCATTTT
d_gene: NA; j_gene: TRBJ2-7; v_gene: TRBV5-1; abundance: NA; CDR3aa: CASSLAPTALSYEQYF; CDR3nt: TGCGCCAGCAGCTTGGCCCCGACAGCCCTATCCTACGAGCAGTACTTC
d_gene: TRBD1; j_gene: TRBJ1-2; v_gene: TRBV29-1; abundance: NA; CDR3aa: CSASTGSYGGYTF; CDR3nt: TGCAGCGCTTCGACAGGGAGCTATGGCGGCTACACCTTC
d_gene: TRBD2; j_gene: TRBJ2-3; v_gene: TRBV4-3; abundance: NA; CDR3aa: CASSHQREFTDTQYF; CDR3nt: TGCGCCAGCAGCCATCAGCGGGAATTCACAGATACGCAGTATTTT
d_gene: NA; j_gene: TRBJ2-3; v_gene: TRBV25-1; abundance: NA; CDR3aa: CASSEYTPTDTQYF; CDR3nt: TGTGCCAGCAGTGAATATACTCCCACAGATACGCAGTATTTT
d_gene: TRBD1; j_gene: TRBJ1-2; v_gene: TRBV4-1; abundance: NA; CDR3aa: CASSQDGTGRDGYTF; CDR3nt: TGCGCCAGCAGCCAAGATGGGACAGGGAGGGATGGCTACACCTTC
d_gene: TRBD2; j_gene: TRBJ2-1; v_gene: TRBV5-1; abundance: NA; CDR3aa: CASSLELAGGLGQFF; CDR3nt: TGCGCCAGCAGCTTGGAACTAGCGGGAGGGCTCGGGCAGTTCTTC
d_gene: NA; j_gene: TRBJ2-1; v_gene: TRBV12-5; abundance: once; CDR3aa: CASGGRRGSYNEQFF; CDR3nt: TGTGCTAGTGGTGGGAGGAGGGGCTCCTACAATGAGCAGTTCTTC
d_gene: TRBD2; j_gene: TRBJ2-3; v_gene: TRBV7-9; abundance: NA; CDR3aa: CASRSLAGGLRDTQYF; CDR3nt: TGTGCCAGCAGATCACTAGCGGGGGGGCTAAGAGATACGCAGTATTTT
d_gene: TRBD1; j_gene: TRBJ1-2; v_gene: TRBV5-1; abundance: NA; CDR3aa: CASSLEAGGGNYGYTF; CDR3nt: TGCGCCAGCAGCTTGGAGGCAGGGGGCGGGAACTATGGCTACACCTTC
d_gene: NA; j_gene: TRBJ2-2; v_gene: TRBV4-1; abundance: NA; CDR3aa: CASSQEQVHGELFF; CDR3nt: TGCGCCAGCAGCCAAGAACAAGTCCACGGGGAGCTGTTTTTT
d_gene: NA; j_gene: TRBJ1-4; v_gene: TRBV29-1; abundance: NA; CDR3aa: CSGLRNEKLFF; CDR3nt: TGCAGCGGACTGAGAAATGAAAAACTGTTTTTT
d_gene: TRBD2; j_gene: TRBJ2-7; v_gene: TRBV4-2; abundance: NA; CDR3aa: CASSQEGTSGYEQYF; CDR3nt: TGTGCCAGCAGCCAAGAGGGGACTAGCGGTTACGAGCAGTACTTC
d_gene: NA; j_gene: TRBJ1-6; v_gene: TRBV19; abundance: NA; CDR3aa: CASSIGQSWSPLHF; CDR3nt: TGTGCCAGTAGTATCGGACAGTCCTGGTCACCCCTCCACTTT
d_gene: TRBD1; j_gene: TRBJ1-2; v_gene: TRBV27; abundance: NA; CDR3aa: CASSGQGRYGYTF; CDR3nt: TGTGCCAGCAGTGGACAGGGCCGTTATGGCTACACCTTC